These 2 T cell receptor beta chains were all obtained from the same sample, sequenced in a study of Ad26.COV2.S vaccination and SARS-CoV-2 variants. This sample's treatment: some 20 received Ad26.COV2.S at low or high dose, single or two shots; about 5 received placebo; per-sample allocation not given. The investigators took samples on day 63 after the first vaccine or placebo injection. Assay used: immunoSEQ multiplex PCR; TCRdb lists only in-frame clones, some missing. The data hold 430,000 or so clones, with 80% to 95% observed a single time. The source material was peripheral blood, sampled in a trial of Ad26.COV2.S vaccine versus placebo. These receptors originate from a person aged 18-60 years who received the Ad26.COV2.S COVID-19 vaccine or a placebo.

The chain carries TRBV18 and TRBJ2-7, with 8 positions matching TRBD2. J was trimmed by 3 bases and V by 8 bases; bases with no gene match: 15. Germline assignment: CDR1 KGHSH and CDR2 LQKENI. This CDR3 comprises 16 residues. The CDR3 nucleotides are TGTGCCAGCCAAAAGGTGGGAGCTAGCGGGCGCTACGAGCAGTACTTC. This encodes CASQKVGASGRYEQYF.

The V gene is TRBV7-9, the J gene TRBJ2-7; D may match TRBD1 or TRBD2 (6 bases each). CDR3 size: 14 residues. The V and J ends lost 1 base and 5 bases respectively, with 12 bases between them. Germline CDR1 and CDR2: SEHNR and FQNEAQ (reference sequence). The CDR3: CASSLVAGGDEQYF. Written as DNA, the CDR3 is TGTGCCAGCAGCTTAGTTGCCGGGGGCGACGAGCAGTACTTC.